This T cell receptor (beta chain) was retrieved from a study of identical twins. About this clonotype itself: Its specificity is unknown.

TCRdb analysed the 5' RACE reads with MiXCR anew, one entry per CDR3 protein. The sample lists around 570,000 distinct CDR3 sequences, approximately 10% occurring once. With 1 base removed from V and 7 bases from J, the gap between germline ends came to 11 bases. The CDR3 spans 14 residues. Germline CDR1 reads LNHNV; CDR2 reads YYDKDF (reference sequence). Points from the study as a whole: Twin pairs had excess sharing that was weaker in beta out-of-frame sequences.

A further study also used this sample, focusing on yellow fever vaccine responses in identical twins.

The material sequenced was PBMCs. The sequence derives from a woman aged 18-29 years in good health. V usage is TRBV15 and J usage is TRBJ2-1; D remains unclear. CDR3 sequence (DNA): TGTGCCACCAGCAGAGGGTACTCCGGGAATGAGCAGTTCTTC. It specifies CATSRGYSGNEQFF.